What follows are 22 T cell receptor beta chains derived from one specimen sequenced in a study of T cells after yellow fever vaccination (dated by TCRdb to between 2018 and 2021). Libraries were prepared through 5' RACE. The run used an Illumina NovaSeq 6000. In TCRdb, the public reads were trimmed at Q25 with fastp and aligned with MiXCR, with productive beta chains retained. Each CDR3 protein appears once, grouped with its most common genes and DNA. The sample table records a few hundred thousand distinct CDR3 sequences; over 4.5% of these occur just once. The ten largest clones represent roughly 3.4% of the sample. The intended sense of this specimen's treatment or condition label: live attenuated yellow fever vaccine strain. Sequences were derived from CD4+ T cells sorted from PBMCs, sampled on the day of the yellow fever booster vaccination. Source of these receptors: a man aged 18-30 years who received the YFV17D yellow fever vaccine.

The chain combines TRBV3-1 with TRBJ1-3; D call uncertain. CDR1 is LGHDT, CDR2 YNNKEL, per germline (reference sequence). The V gene lost 2 bases and the J gene lost 6 bases, with 14 bases spanning the gap. This CDR3 spans 15 amino acids. The CDR3, as DNA: TGTGCCAGCAGCCAATCCGTCGTTTTTGCAAACACCATATATTTT. Its protein product is CASSQSVVFANTIYF. Using reference TRBV3-1 and TRBJ1-3 for the parts outside the CDR3, the full variable domain is DTAVSQTPKYLVTQMGNDKSIKCEQNLGHDTMYWYKQDSKKFLKIMFSYNNKELIINETVPNRFSPKSPDKAHLNLHINSLELGDSAVYFCASSQSVVFANTIYFGEGSWLTVV.

This clonotype has ten or more counts. No DNA is shown, since the ends of the CDR3 on it are uncertain; the CDR3 is the one TCRdb lists. The chain uses TRBV4-3 and TRBJ1-1; no check of the table's D call, TRBD1, against the DNA was made. Counting both end residues, the CDR3 totals 14 amino acids. Germline CDR1 is LGHNA and CDR2 is YSLEER. The CDR3 reads CASSQDWATGALIF.

This clonotype has only a few counts. The V call is TRBV7-2, the J call TRBJ1-2, with 11 bases lining up with TRBD1. This CDR3 has 14 residues. After removal of 4 bases from V and 7 bases from J, the junction contained 5 bases not matched to a gene. Germline V gene lookup returns CDR1 SGHTA and CDR2 FQGNSA. In DNA form, the CDR3 reads TGTGCCAGCAGCTCGGGACAGGGGGATCGTGGCTACACCTTC. This translates into CASSSGQGDRGYTF.

This clonotype was counted between two and nine times. Here the CDR3 reads CSASPKAGATDTQYF. Written as DNA, the CDR3 is TGCAGTGCTAGTCCTAAAGCGGGGGCCACAGATACGCAGTATTTT. The chain is built from TRBV20-1 and TRBJ2-3; 8 positions match TRBD2. The length of the CDR3 is 15 residues. The V gene's germline CDR1 is DFQATT and CDR2 SNEGSKA (reference sequence). J was trimmed by 2 bases and V by 3 bases; bases with no gene match: 7.

This clonotype was counted many times. The CDR3 sequence is CASSLVPGGKSDTQYF. CDR3 in DNA: TGTGCCAGCAGTTTAGTTCCAGGGGGAAAATCAGATACGCAGTATTTT. This chain connects TRBV12-3 or TRBV12-4 to TRBJ2-3; 7 bases agree with TRBD1. CDR3 size: 16 residues. Trimming cost V 1 base and J 4 bases; bases outside gene matches: 8.

This clonotype was seen many times. The chain recombines TRBV12-3 or TRBV12-4 with TRBJ1-1; D perhaps matches TRBD1 (6 bases). This CDR3 is built from 14 residues. V lost 6 bases to trimming and J lost 6 bases, with 17 bases between them. The CDR3 region is CASSPRRGVAEAFF. CDR3 coding DNA: TGTGCCAGCAGCCCCCGCAGGGGTGTCGCTGAAGCTTTCTTT.

This clonotype was counted only a few times. V gene TRBV11-2 combines with J gene TRBJ2-2; weak D call: TRBD1 (5 bases). Trimming removed 1 base at V and 0 bases at J, with 12 bases between. The CDR3 is 17 amino acids. Germline V gene sequence: CDR1 SGHAT, CDR2 FQNNGV. This CDR3 is CASSLAVRVANTGELFF. DNA of the CDR3: TGTGCCAGCAGCTTAGCCGTCAGGGTCGCGAACACCGGGGAGCTGTTTTTT.

The chain couples TRBV5-5 to TRBJ1-6; the D is unclear. The V and J ends lost 0 bases and 6 bases respectively, with 4 bases between them. The CDR3 has 13 residues. Germline assignment: CDR1 SGHKS and CDR2 YYEKEE (reference sequence). The chain's CDR3 is CASSLGVNSPLHF. Written as DNA, the CDR3 is TGTGCCAGCAGCTTGGGGGTTAATTCACCCCTCCACTTT. Drawing the rest from reference TRBV5-5 and TRBJ1-6, the complete variable domain is DAGVTQSPTHLIKTRGQQVTLRCSPISGHKSVSWYQQVLGQGPQFIFQYYEKEERGRGNFPDRFSARQFPNYSSELNVNALLLGDSALYLCASSLGVNSPLHFGNGTRLTVT.

The table lists this clonotype with many counts. V gene TRBV7-9 combines with J gene TRBJ2-3; no definite D call. The CDR3 consists of 12 residues. CDR1 and CDR2 from the germline V gene are SEHNR and FQNEAQ (reference sequence). The CDR3, as DNA: TGTGCTGGAGTACCCGACACAGATACGCAGTATTTT. Its protein product is CAGVPDTDTQYF.

The table lists this clonotype with many counts. CDR3 sequence reads: CASSDAAGYGYTF. CDR3 nucleotide sequence: TGTGCCAGCAGTGATGCGGCAGGCTATGGCTACACCTTC. The chain has TRBV2 and TRBJ1-2; D is unresolved. From germline, CDR1 is SNHLY and CDR2 FYNNEI. V was cut by 3 bases and J by 4 bases, with 9 bases left in between. This CDR3 is built from 13 residues. The full variable domain, rest sourced from reference TRBV2 and TRBJ1-2, is EPEVTQTPSHQVTQMGQEVILRCVPISNHLYFYWYRQILGQKVEFLVSFYNNEISEKSEIFDDQFSVERPDGSNFTLKIRSTKLEDSAMYFCASSDAAGYGYTFGSGTRLTVV.

This clonotype was detected only a few times. V gene TRBV4-2 combines with J gene TRBJ2-1, with 9 bases lining up with TRBD2. The V gene end was trimmed by 1 base and the J gene end by 6 bases; junction bases not matched to a gene: 4. In germline, CDR1 is LGHNA, CDR2 YNFKEQ. The CDR3 runs 15 residues. CDR3 DNA: TGTGCCAGCAGCCAAGTAGGGACTAGCAGCAATGAGCAGTTCTTC. Protein: CASSQVGTSSNEQFF.

This clonotype was recorded a few times. The rearrangement uses TRBV5-4 and TRBJ1-3; D is uncertain. CDR1 SGHNT and CDR2 YYREEE come from the germline V gene (reference sequence). The CDR3 is 15 amino acids. The ends were cut back, 0 bases at V and 1 base at J, with 8 bases in the middle. CDR3 DNA: TGTGCCAGCAGCTTGGGGGCCCAGTCTGGAAACACCATATATTTT. It encodes CASSLGAQSGNTIYF.

The chain recombines TRBV7-2 with TRBJ1-4; D is perhaps TRBD1 (6 bases). The CDR3 is 14 residues long. V lost 5 bases to trimming and J lost 5 bases, with 12 bases between them. The germline V gene has CDR1 SGHTA and CDR2 FQGNSA. For the CDR3, the DNA is TGTGCCAGCAGCCAAGGGGGGGGGAATGAAAAACTGTTTTTT. Residues: CASSQGGGNEKLFF.

In this sample, this clonotype turned up a few times. V and J are TRBV10-1 and TRBJ2-5; D is perhaps TRBD1 (5 bases). Trimming left V 2 bases short and J 5 bases short, with 12 bases between. The CDR3 is 14 amino acids. From germline, CDR1 is WNHNN and CDR2 SYGVQD (reference sequence). DNA of the CDR3: TGCGCCAGCAGTGAGCCCCGGACACGGGAGACCCAGTACTTC. Translated: CASSEPRTRETQYF.

This chain joins TRBV7-2 and TRBJ2-3, with TRBD2 matching 9 bases. The germline V gene has CDR1 SGHTA and CDR2 FQGNSA. The CDR3 spans 14 residues. Germline trimming cut 2 bases from V and 4 bases from J; bases unmatched to any gene: 1. The CDR3, as DNA: TGTGCCAGCAGCTTACAGCGGGGGGCAGATACGCAGTATTTT. Its protein product is CASSLQRGADTQYF.

This clonotype occurred many times. The chain recombines TRBV7-2 with TRBJ2-7; D is undetermined. The CDR3 runs to 14 residues. Between the trimmed V and J ends, which lost 4 bases and 1 base, there was a span of 11 bases. In germline, CDR1 is SGHTA, CDR2 FQGNSA. The CDR3 protein is CASSWVASSYEQYV. CDR3 in DNA: TGTGCCAGCAGCTGGGTCGCGAGTTCCTACGAGCAGTACGTC.

The chain uses TRBV5-1 and TRBJ1-2; D gene unclear. The CDR3 extends over 15 amino acids. Trimming shortened V by 0 bases and J by 4 bases, and 13 bases separated the two germline ends. The germline CDR1 and CDR2 sequences are SGHRS and YFSETQ. The CDR3 coding sequence is TGCGCCAGCAGCTTGGAGGCGGGAACCGGCTATGGCTACACCTTC. Translating it yields CASSLEAGTGYGYTF.

In its sample, this clonotype was seen many times. The chain employs TRBV4-2 and TRBJ2-7, with 8 nucleotides matching TRBD2. CDR3 size: 16 residues. CDR1 is LGHNA, CDR2 YNFKEQ, per germline. V gave up 4 bases and J gave up 3 bases; unmatched junction bases: 11. DNA of the CDR3: TGTGCCAGCAGCCTCCGTCGGGGGGGACCCCTCTACGAGCAGTACTTC. Protein sequence: CASSLRRGGPLYEQYF.

V usage is TRBV24-1 and J usage is TRBJ2-3; D remains ambiguous. V was pared by 6 bases and J by 2 bases, with 2 bases between. The CDR3 is made up of 11 amino acids. Germline V gene data show CDR1 as KGHDR and CDR2 as SFDVKD. The CDR3 nucleotides are TGTGCCACCAGTAACACAGATACGCAGTATTTT. Translated: CATSNTDTQYF.

The rearrangement links TRBV3-1 to TRBJ1-1; D is perhaps TRBD1 (6 bases). V gave up 1 base and J gave up 5 bases, with 11 bases separating them. CDR3 size: 14 residues. Germline V lookup: CDR1 LGHDT, CDR2 YNNKEL (reference sequence). CDR3 amino acids: CASSQAGRGTEAFF. In nucleotides, the CDR3 is TGTGCCAGCAGCCAAGCCGGGAGGGGGACTGAAGCTTTCTTT. Together with reference TRBV3-1 and TRBJ1-1, the CDR3 gives the full variable domain: DTAVSQTPKYLVTQMGNDKSIKCEQNLGHDTMYWYKQDSKKFLKIMFSYNNKELIINETVPNRFSPKSPDKAHLNLHINSLELGDSAVYFCASSQAGRGTEAFFGQGTRLTVV.

The rearrangement links TRBV12-5 to TRBJ2-1; D not certain. This CDR3 has 13 amino acids. Germline CDR1 LGHNT, CDR2 FRNRAP. Trimming pared 7 bases from V and 0 bases from J, leaving 7 bases between. The CDR3 sequence: CASARSSYNEQFF. The CDR3 bases are TGTGCTAGTGCTAGGAGCTCCTACAATGAGCAGTTCTTC.

This clonotype occurred a few times. The chain carries TRBV5-4 and TRBJ2-1; D is unclear. Germline values: CDR1 SGHNT, CDR2 YYREEE (reference sequence). CDR3 length: 15 amino acids. The germline V and J ends were trimmed by 0 bases and 5 bases, with 12 bases remaining between them. The CDR3 here is CASSLGAVRDNEQFF. The CDR3 coding sequence is TGTGCCAGCAGCTTGGGGGCGGTACGTGACAATGAGCAGTTCTTC. Together with reference TRBV5-4 and TRBJ2-1, the CDR3 gives the full variable domain: ETGVTQSPTHLIKTRGQQVTLRCSSQSGHNTVSWYQQALGQGPQFIFQYYREEENGRGNFPPRFSGLQFPNYSSELNVNALELDDSALYLCASSLGAVRDNEQFFGPGTRLTVL.